This TCR beta chain was sequenced in a study of blood T cell repertoires in COVID-19 (dated by TCRdb to 2018 to 2021). Concerning the study at large: Samples covering the acute and convalescent phases of COVID-19 were provided by collaborators in the United States, Italy and Spain. The dataset comprised deeply sampled blood TCRbeta repertoires from subjects exposed to, actively infected with, or recovered from COVID-19. The repertoires were released in a freely available public database meant as a resource for research on the immune response to SARS-CoV-2. The material from the prospective study consisted of cDNA or gDNA derived from T cells, B-cell-depleted T cells, or PBMCs. The samples were drawn from the first 160 participants of the ongoing ImmuneRACE study and from 1,254 subjects provided by 6 global collaborators. Nearly every sample came with metadata listing a de-identified subject ID, COVID-19 status, age in years and sex. Where available, HLA class I and class II types were obtained from metadata supplied by the sample provider rather than from assay-based typing.

The CDR3 has 16 amino acids, counting the end cysteine and phenylalanine. Solely the CDR3 DNA is kept, with 48 bases framed from the first base. As encoded in the germline V gene, CDR1 is MNHEY while CDR2 is SVGAGI. For this chain, trimming is 2 bases at the V end and 4 bases at the J end, and the number of junction bases without a gene match is 7. What the study reported, not specific to this receptor: How much clinical and demographic metadata was included differed by source and by participant, and the metadata was provided uncurated.

Remarks on this clone: The antigen this receptor binds is unknown. Base qualities were left out, and no much larger clone turns up one base away.

TCRbeta CDR3 regions were amplified from genomic DNA by means of the immunoSEQ Assay, a bias-controlled multiplex PCR. Under the source paper's analysis protocol: The number of nucleated cells in each sample was estimated from the amplification of reference gene primers within the assay. Sequence reads were collapsed and filtered to measure the absolute abundance of every unique TCRbeta CDR3 rearrangement. Productive Simpson clonality was computed per sample as the square root of Simpson's diversity index over productive rearrangements. TCRdb carries this immuneACCESS record with in-frame sequences only. Its versions omit some clonotypes, under half of them owing to an unresolved V gene in the studies checked, with the rest unexplained. The V and J calls and clone size are taken from that table; D and trimming were inferred from the DNA. Recorded for this sample are some 73,000 clones; 70% to 80% of them occurred a single time. 2% to 2.5% of the sample belongs to the ten largest clones.

One collaborating source in Seattle enrolled patients during active infection and followed them longitudinally through the course of disease. Collaborating institutions collected whole blood in K2EDTA tubes following their own protocols. For TCRbeta analysis, collaborators shipped samples as frozen whole blood, isolated PBMCs, or DNA extracted from either of those sample types. This clonotype was sampled from a man between 65 and 85 years old with COVID-19, enrolled during active disease. The sample consisted of peripheral blood. This chain joins TRBV6-5 to TRBJ1-4, with 7 middle bases fitting TRBD1. The CDR3 here reads CASSYARQGFNEKLFF. DNA sequence: TGTGCCAGCAGTTACGCTAGACAGGGCTTTAATGAAAAACTGTTTTTT.